Sequencing of this TCR beta chain was carried out in a study of shared clonotypes between healthy human individuals. CDR3 length: 16 residues. Trimming stripped 2 bases from V and 10 bases from J, with 18 bases between. Germline CDR1 ENHRY, CDR2 SYGVKD. The table came from immunoSEQ multiplex PCR; TCRdb's copy has only in-frame clones and leaves some out. The sample has around 2,000,000 clones, about 95% seen once; the top ten hold about 1.1%. Positive CCR7 selection of CD45RO-negative cells yielded the naive CD8 cells, and terminally differentiated effector memory CD45RA+ cells were excluded. Sequencing was done on a sample of naive CD8+ T cells sorted from blood. The chain combines TRBV10-3 with TRBJ1-6; D ambiguous. The source of this sequence is a man younger than 35 in good health. In nucleotides, the CDR3 is TGTGCCATCAGTGAGGTCCAAGTACCGTCGCGGTCACCCCTCCACTTT. This sequence encodes CAISEVQVPSRSPLHF.